A selection of T cell receptor beta chains follows, all from one sample in a study of blood T cell repertoires in COVID-19. Assay used: immunoSEQ multiplex PCR; TCRdb lists only in-frame clones, some missing. The sample yields approximately 260,000 clones, roughly 90% seen once. Sequences were obtained from PBMCs or T cells enriched from blood (not recorded which). These receptors were obtained from a woman between 55 and 75 years old who had recovered from COVID-19. CDR3s include the opening cysteine and the closing phenylalanine or tryptophan.

v_call	cdr3_length	cdr3_aa
TRBV10-3	14	CATEGDNLGETQYF
TRBV7-3	16	CASSLAPSARTDTQYF
TRBV19	13	CASRTGTGIEAFF
TRBV6-1	15	CASSEPGLALNEQFF
TRBV9	15	CASSVGTATNYGYTF
TRBV14	17	CASSPLGERGPKGTQYF
TRBV10-1	15	CASSDRTSGRNEQFF
TRBV4-1	14	CASSRQPSTDTQYF
TRBV12-3/TRBV12-4	13	CASSLPSGYEQYF
TRBV9	15	CASSVPSGGADTQYF
TRBV24-1	14	CATSDPYSNQPQHF
TRBV15	18	CATSRDGLPGQGRDTQYF
TRBV25-1	16	CASRTGDTIGGDTQYF
TRBV28	16	CASSSPRGNSREKLFF
TRBV27	15	CASSFVPSGINEQFF
TRBV7-2	14	CASSLVGQEGGYTF
TRBV2	12	CASGTSVYEQYF
TRBV7-6	17	CASSLVRGRGMNTEAFF
TRBV11-3	13	CASSDPSGGRQFF
TRBV28	11	CATETVNEQFF
TRBV28	16	CASSLFAGALGTEAFF
TRBV7-3	13	CASSRGPAYEQYF
TRBV7-9	14	CASSLTWLNTEAFF
TRBV10-1	15	CASSERGAGQETQYF
TRBV27	15	CASSLGTGGDQPQHF
TRBV27	14	CASSFYDRGGGYTF
TRBV4-1	16	CASSTQEFPRGGELFF